This TCR beta chain was captured by sequencing in a study of T cell changes during pregnancy in multiple sclerosis. Repertoires were generated with immunoSEQ multiplex PCR, while TCRdb's copy carries only in-frame clones and drops some. The data contain roughly 25,000 clones, 80% to 90% of them singletons. V lost 2 bases and J 7 bases, leaving 8 bases between the germline ends. The germline CDR1 and CDR2 sequences are LNHDA and SQIVND (reference sequence). CDR3 length: 13 amino acids. The chain uses TRBV19 and TRBJ2-2; tentative D call: TRBD2 (6 bases). The receptor was derived from a female donor with multiple sclerosis, enrolled in a pregnancy study. The source material was CD8+ T cells from peripheral blood mononuclear cells, sampled in the second trimester of pregnancy. The chain's CDR3 is CASSIQAGGELFF. The DNA for the CDR3 is TGTGCCAGTAGTATACAAGCGGGCGGGGAGCTGTTTTTT.